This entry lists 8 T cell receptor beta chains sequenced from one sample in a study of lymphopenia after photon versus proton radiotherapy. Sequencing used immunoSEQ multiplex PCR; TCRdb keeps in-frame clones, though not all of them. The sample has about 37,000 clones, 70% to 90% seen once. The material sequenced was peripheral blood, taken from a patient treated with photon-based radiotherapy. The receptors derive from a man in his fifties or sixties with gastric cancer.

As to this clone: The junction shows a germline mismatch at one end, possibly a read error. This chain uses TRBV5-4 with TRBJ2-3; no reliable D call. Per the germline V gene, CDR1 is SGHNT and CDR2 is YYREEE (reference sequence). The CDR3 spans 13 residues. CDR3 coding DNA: TGTGCTAGCAGCTTGACGGTTCAAGGTACGCAGTATTTT. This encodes CASSLTVQGTQYF.

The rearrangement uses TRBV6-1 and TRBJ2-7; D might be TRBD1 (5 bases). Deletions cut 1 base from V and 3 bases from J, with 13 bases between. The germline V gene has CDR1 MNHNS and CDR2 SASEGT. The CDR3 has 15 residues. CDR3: CASSEEQGWFYEQYF. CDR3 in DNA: TGTGCCAGCAGTGAAGAGCAGGGATGGTTCTACGAGCAGTACTTC.

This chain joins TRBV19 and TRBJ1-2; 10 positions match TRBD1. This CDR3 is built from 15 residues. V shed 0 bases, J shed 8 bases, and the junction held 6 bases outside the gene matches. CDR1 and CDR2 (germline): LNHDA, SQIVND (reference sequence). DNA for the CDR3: TGTGCCAGTAGTATAGATCGGGACAGGGGTGCCGGCTACACCTTC. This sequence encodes CASSIDRDRGAGYTF.

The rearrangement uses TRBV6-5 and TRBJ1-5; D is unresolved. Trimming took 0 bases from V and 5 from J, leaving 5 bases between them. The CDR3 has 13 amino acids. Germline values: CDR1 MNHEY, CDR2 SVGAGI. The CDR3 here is CASSYSSYQPQHF. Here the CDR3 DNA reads TGTGCCAGCAGTTACTCGTCGTATCAGCCCCAGCATTTT.

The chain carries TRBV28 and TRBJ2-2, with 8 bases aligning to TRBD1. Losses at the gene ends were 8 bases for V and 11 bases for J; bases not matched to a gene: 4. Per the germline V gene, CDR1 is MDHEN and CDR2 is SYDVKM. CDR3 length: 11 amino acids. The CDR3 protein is CASDRGGELFF. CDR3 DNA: TGTGCCAGCGACAGGGGAGGAGAGCTGTTTTTT.

The CDR3 loop is CASSSRTGGNYEQYF. The DNA of the CDR3 is TGTGCCAGCAGCTCAAGGACAGGGGGGAACTACGAGCAGTACTTC. The gene calls are TRBV7-9 and TRBJ2-7; the match to TRBD1 covers 10 bases. In germline, CDR1 is SEHNR, CDR2 FQNEAQ (reference sequence). The CDR3 extends over 15 amino acids. With 4 bases clipped from V and 3 bases from J, the junction kept 6 bases outside the gene matches. Full variable domain (rest looked up from reference TRBV7-9 and TRBJ2-7): DTGVSQNPRHKITKRGQNVTFRCDPISEHNRLYWYRQTLGQGPEFLTYFQNEAQLEKSRLLSDRFSAERPKGSFSTLEIQRTEQGDSAMYLCASSSRTGGNYEQYFGPGTRLTVT.

The CDR3 coding sequence is TGTGCCAGCAGCCAAGAGCGGTGGCAGGGGGGGACCGGGGAGCTGTTTTTT. Protein product: CASSQERWQGGTGELFF. The chain is built from TRBV14 and TRBJ2-2; tentatively, D is TRBD1 or TRBD2 (7 bases each). This CDR3 region has 17 residues. Germline values: CDR1 SGHDN, CDR2 FVKESK. V gave up 0 bases and J gave up 5 bases, with 16 bases separating them.

The CDR3 sequence is CASSPRVYNEQFF. CDR3 bases: TGTGCCAGTAGTCCCAGGGTATACAATGAGCAGTTCTTC. V usage is TRBV19 and J usage is TRBJ2-1; maybe TRBD1 (5 bases). There are 13 residues in the CDR3. CDR1 and CDR2 (germline): LNHDA, SQIVND (reference sequence). V gave up 5 bases and J gave up 4 bases, with 9 bases separating them.